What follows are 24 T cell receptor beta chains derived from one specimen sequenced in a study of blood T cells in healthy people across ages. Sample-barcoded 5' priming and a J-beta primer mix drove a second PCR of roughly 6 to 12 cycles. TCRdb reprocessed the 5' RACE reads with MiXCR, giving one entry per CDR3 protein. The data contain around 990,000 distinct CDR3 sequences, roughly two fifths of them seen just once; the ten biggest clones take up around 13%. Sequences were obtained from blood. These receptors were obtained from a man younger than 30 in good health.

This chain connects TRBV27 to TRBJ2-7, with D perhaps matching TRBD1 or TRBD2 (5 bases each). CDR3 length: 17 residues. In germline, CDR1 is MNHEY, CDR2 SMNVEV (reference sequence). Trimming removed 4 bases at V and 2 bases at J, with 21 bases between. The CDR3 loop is CASSWPGPPLGTYEQYF. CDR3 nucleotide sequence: TGTGCCAGCAGTTGGCCGGGACCCCCGTTAGGTACCTACGAGCAGTACTTC.

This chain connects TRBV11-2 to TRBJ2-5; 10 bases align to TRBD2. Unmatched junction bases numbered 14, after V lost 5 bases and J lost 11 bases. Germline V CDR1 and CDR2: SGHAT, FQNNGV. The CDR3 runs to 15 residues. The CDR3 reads CASSPRVAGGNEQYF. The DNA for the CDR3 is TGTGCCAGCAGCCCCCGGGTAGCGGGGGGTAATGAGCAGTACTTC.

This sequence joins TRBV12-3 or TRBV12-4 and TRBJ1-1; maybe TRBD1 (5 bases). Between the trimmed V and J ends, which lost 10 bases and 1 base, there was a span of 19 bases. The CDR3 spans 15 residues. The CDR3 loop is CATTGPATSNTEAFF. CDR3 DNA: TGTGCCACCACGGGGCCGGCAACTTCGAACACTGAAGCTTTCTTT.

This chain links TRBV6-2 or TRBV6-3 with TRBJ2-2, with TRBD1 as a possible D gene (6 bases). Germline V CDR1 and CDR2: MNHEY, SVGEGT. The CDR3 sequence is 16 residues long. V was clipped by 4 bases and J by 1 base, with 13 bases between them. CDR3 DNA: TGTGCCAGCAGTTGGATGGGGGCGCGGAACACCGGGGAGCTGTTTTTT. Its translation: CASSWMGARNTGELFF.

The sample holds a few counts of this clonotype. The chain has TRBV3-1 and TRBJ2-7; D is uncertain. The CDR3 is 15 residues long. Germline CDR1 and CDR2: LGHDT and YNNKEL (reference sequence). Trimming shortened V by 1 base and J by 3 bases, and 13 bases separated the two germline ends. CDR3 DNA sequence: TGTGCCAGCAGCCAAGGAGCTGGCGGCCTCTACGAGCAGTACTTC. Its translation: CASSQGAGGLYEQYF.

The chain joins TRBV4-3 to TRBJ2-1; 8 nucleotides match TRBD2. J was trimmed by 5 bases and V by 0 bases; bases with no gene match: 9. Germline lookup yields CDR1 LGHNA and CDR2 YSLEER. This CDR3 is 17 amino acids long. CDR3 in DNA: TGCGCCAGCAGCCAAGAGGTCCAGCGGGGGCCGAACAATGAGCAGTTCTTC. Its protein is CASSQEVQRGPNNEQFF.

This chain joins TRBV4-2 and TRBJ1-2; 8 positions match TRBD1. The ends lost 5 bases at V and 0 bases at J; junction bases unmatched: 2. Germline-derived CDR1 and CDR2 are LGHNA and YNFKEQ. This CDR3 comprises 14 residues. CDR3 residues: CASSGQGANYGYTF. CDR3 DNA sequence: TGTGCCAGCAGCGGACAGGGAGCTAACTATGGCTACACCTTC.

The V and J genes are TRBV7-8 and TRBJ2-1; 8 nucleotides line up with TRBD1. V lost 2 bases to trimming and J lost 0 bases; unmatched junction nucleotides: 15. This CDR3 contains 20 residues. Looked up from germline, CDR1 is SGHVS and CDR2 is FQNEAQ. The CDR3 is CASSLPLGTGRASSYNEQFF. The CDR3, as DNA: TGTGCCAGCAGCTTACCGCTAGGGACAGGACGAGCTAGCTCCTACAATGAGCAGTTCTTC.

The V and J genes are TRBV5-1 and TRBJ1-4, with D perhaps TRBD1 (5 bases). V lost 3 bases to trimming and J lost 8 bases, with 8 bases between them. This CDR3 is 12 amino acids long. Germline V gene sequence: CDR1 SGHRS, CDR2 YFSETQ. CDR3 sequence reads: CASSSNREKLFF. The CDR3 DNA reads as TGCGCCAGCAGCTCCAACAGGGAAAAACTGTTTTTT.

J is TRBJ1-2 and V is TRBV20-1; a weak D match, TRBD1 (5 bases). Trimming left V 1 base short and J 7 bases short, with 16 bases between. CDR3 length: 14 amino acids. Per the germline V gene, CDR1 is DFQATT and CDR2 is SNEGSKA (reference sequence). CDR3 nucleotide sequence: TGCAGTGCTAGAGTTTCGGCAGGGTTGGGTGGCTACACCTTC. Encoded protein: CSARVSAGLGGYTF.

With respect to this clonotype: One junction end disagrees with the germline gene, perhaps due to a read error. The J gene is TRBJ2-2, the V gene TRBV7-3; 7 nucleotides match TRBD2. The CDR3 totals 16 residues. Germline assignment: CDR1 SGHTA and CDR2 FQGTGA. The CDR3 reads CASSLEAGINTGELFF. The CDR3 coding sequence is TGTGCCAGCAGCTTGGAAGCGGGGATCAACACCGGGGAACTGTTTTTT.

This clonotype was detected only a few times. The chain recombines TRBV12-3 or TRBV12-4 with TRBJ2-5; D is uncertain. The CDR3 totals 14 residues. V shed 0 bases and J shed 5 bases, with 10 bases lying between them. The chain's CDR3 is CASSLAGRRETQYF. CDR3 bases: TGTGCCAGCAGTTTAGCAGGGCGAAGGGAGACCCAGTACTTC.

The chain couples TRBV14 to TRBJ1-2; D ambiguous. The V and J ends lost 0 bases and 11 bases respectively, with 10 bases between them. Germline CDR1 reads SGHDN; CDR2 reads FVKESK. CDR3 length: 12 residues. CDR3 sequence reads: CASSQDGVLYTF. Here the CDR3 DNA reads TGTGCCAGCAGCCAAGATGGTGTCTTGTACACCTTC.

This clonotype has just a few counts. The DNA for the CDR3 is TGCGCCAGCAGCCAAGATTCCAGGAATACACCCCTCCACTTT. It yields the protein CASSQDSRNTPLHF. The V and J genes are TRBV4-1 and TRBJ1-6; unclear D gene. Germline-derived CDR1 and CDR2 are MGHRA and YSYEKL. Trimming took 0 bases from V and 11 from J, leaving 11 bases between them. This CDR3 has 14 amino acids.

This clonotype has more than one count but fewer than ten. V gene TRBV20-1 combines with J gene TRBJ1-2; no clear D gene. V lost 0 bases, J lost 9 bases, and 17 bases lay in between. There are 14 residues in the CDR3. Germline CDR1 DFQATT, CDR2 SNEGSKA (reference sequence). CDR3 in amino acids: CSARDRKEPYSYTF. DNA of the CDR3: TGCAGTGCTAGAGATCGGAAAGAACCTTATAGCTACACCTTC.

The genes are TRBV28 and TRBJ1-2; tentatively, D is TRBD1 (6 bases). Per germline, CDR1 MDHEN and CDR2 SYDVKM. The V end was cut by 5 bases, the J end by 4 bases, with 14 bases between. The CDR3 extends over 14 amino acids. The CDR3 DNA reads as TGTGCCAGCAGTCCCGGGGGCTCGGGCTATGGCTACACCTTC. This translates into CASSPGGSGYGYTF.

In nucleotides, the CDR3 is TGTGCCAGCAGCTTAGAGGCCTTTGCCGATTCACCCCTCCACTTT. Amino acids: CASSLEAFADSPLHF. The V gene is TRBV7-8, the J gene TRBJ1-6; D not certain. Germline V lookup: CDR1 SGHVS, CDR2 FQNEAQ. The CDR3 spans 15 residues. V lost 1 base to trimming and J lost 8 bases, with 12 bases between them.

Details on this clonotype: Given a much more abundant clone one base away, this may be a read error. CDR3 DNA sequence: TGTGCCAGCAGTTTAGTGACAGAAGGTACGCAGTATTTT. It encodes CASSLVTEGTQYF. The V call is TRBV12-3 or TRBV12-4, the J call TRBJ2-3; perhaps TRBD1 as D (5 bases). V lost 1 base to trimming and J lost 8 bases, with 10 bases between them. The CDR3 runs to 13 residues.

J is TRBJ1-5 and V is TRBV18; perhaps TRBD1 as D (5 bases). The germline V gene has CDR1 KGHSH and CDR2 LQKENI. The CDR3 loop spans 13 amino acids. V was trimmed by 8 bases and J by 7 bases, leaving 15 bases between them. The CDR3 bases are TGTGCCAGCATAGACAGAGTCGGGCAGCCCCAGCATTTT. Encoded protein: CASIDRVGQPQHF.

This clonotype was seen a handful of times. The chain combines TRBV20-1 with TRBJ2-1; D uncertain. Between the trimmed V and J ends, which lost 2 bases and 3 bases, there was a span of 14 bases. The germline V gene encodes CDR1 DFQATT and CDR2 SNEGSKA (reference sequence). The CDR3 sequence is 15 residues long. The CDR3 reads CSARPPGSYYNEQFF. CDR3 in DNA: TGCAGTGCTAGACCCCCCGGATCTTACTACAATGAGCAGTTCTTC.

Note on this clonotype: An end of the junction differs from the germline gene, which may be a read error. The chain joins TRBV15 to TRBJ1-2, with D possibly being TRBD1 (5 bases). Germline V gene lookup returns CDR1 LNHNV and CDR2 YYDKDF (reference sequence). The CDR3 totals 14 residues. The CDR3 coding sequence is TGTGCCACCAGACCTCAGGGACCTAACTATGACTACACCTTC. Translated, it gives CATRPQGPNYDYTF.

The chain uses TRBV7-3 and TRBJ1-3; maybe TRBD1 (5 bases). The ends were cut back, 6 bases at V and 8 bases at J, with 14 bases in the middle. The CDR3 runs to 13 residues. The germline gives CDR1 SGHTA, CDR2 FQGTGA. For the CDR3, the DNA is TGTGCCAGCAGTACCAACCAAGGGGACACCATATATTTT. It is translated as CASSTNQGDTIYF.

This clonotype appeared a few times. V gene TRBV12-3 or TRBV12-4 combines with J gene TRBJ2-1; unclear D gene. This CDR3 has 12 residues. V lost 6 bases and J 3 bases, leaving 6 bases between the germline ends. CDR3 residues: CASRYNYNEQFF. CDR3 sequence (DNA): TGTGCCAGCAGGTATAACTACAATGAGCAGTTCTTC.

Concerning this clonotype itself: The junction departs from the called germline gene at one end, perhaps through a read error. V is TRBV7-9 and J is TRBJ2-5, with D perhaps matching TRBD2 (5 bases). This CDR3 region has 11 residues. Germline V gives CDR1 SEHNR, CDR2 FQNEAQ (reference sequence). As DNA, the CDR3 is TGTGCCAGCAGCTTTAGGGAGACCCAGCACTTC. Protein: CASSFRETQHF. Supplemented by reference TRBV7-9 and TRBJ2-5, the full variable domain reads DTGVSQNPRHKITKRGQNVTFRCDPISEHNRLYWYRQTLGQGPEFLTYFQNEAQLEKSRLLSDRFSAERPKGSFSTLEIQRTEQGDSAMYLCASSFRETQHFGPGTRLLVL.